Described below is a single T cell receptor (beta chain) sequence and its context. The sample is drawn from a study of Ad26.COV2.S vaccination and SARS-CoV-2 variants. On the study more broadly: The donor participated in the COV1001 trial, in its Ad26.COV2.S arm. Ad26.COV2.S, an intramuscular injection, was given once or twice 56 days apart.

Germline V gene sequence: CDR1 MNHNY, CDR2 SVGAGI (reference sequence). V was trimmed by 0 bases and J by 6 bases, leaving 12 bases between them. The CDR3 runs to 15 residues. Treatment defined: some 20 received Ad26.COV2.S at low or high dose, single or two shots; 5 received placebo; per-sample allocation not given. The investigators took samples on day 63 after the first vaccine or placebo injection. Its platform was an Ad26 vector, and its expressed antigen was Wuhan-strain SARS-CoV-2 spike. TCRdb keeps only in-frame clones here, not all; method: immunoSEQ multiplex PCR. The profile covers more than 300,000 clones, with around 85% appearing a single time and 2.1% taken by the ten largest.

The clonotype comes from a person aged 18-60 years who received the Ad26.COV2.S COVID-19 vaccine or a placebo. The rearrangement links TRBV6-6 to TRBJ1-5, with unresolved D. The sequenced sample was peripheral blood, obtained in a trial of Ad26.COV2.S vaccine versus placebo. The CDR3 protein is CASSYSSTPGQPQHF. CDR3 nucleotide sequence: TGTGCCAGCAGTTACTCGTCAACCCCCGGTCAGCCCCAGCATTTT.